This T cell receptor beta chain comes out of a study of cytomegalovirus exposure and HLA in healthy donors. Study results and caveats: Researchers reported in a later analysis that common viral pathogens appeared linked to several top clusters. Certain indistinguishable V segments, among them TRBV6-2 and TRBV6-3, were excluded. It was reported that TCR beta sequences correctly inferred the HLA-A and HLA-B alleles for most subjects.

On this clone: Its antigen is not identified.

60 Vbeta and 13 Jbeta primers were used in PCR. Produced via immunoSEQ multiplex PCR; TCRdb's table is partial and in-frame only. The sample consists of 140,000 to 150,000 clones, roughly 90% of them appearing once. Germline trimming cut 1 base from V and 6 bases from J; bases unmatched to any gene: 6. The length of the CDR3 is 14 residues. In germline, CDR1 is GTSNPN, CDR2 SVGIG (reference sequence). The sequence derives from a woman in her 40s in good health and CMV-seronegative. Sequencing was done on a sample of PBMCs. V gene TRBV30 combines with J gene TRBJ2-1; 7 nucleotides agree with TRBD2. Written as DNA, the CDR3 is TGTGCCTGGAGTGGGACTAGTGAATTCAATGAGCAGTTCTTC. It specifies CAWSGTSEFNEQFF.